Below are 4 T cell receptor beta chains sequenced from a single sample in a study of CD8+ T cells in alopecia areata. RNA was isolated and reverse transcribed to cDNA, the sequencing template. Generated by immunoSEQ multiplex PCR, the TCRdb table keeps only in-frame clones and is missing some. The repertoire holds about 120,000 clones, with approximately 47% as singletons. The sample comprised NKG2D-low CD8+ T cells sorted from blood. The source of these receptors is a human donor with alopecia areata.

The chain uses TRBV28 and TRBJ1-1, with D possibly TRBD1 on 5 matching bases. This CDR3 spans 11 amino acids. Per the germline V gene, CDR1 is MDHEN and CDR2 is SYDVKM. Between the trimmed V and J ends, which lost 6 bases and 8 bases, there was a span of 10 bases. CDR3 sequence (DNA): TGTGCCAGCAGGTACGACAGCGAAGCTTTCTTT. As protein: CASRYDSEAFF.

The chain is built from TRBV27 and TRBJ2-5, with a weak D call TRBD1 (6 bases). Germline values: CDR1 MNHEY, CDR2 SMNVEV (reference sequence). The CDR3 has 17 residues. Trimming removed 3 bases at V and 2 bases at J, with 19 bases between. The CDR3 sequence: CASSLGTTLTRQETQYF. The DNA for the CDR3 is TGTGCCAGCAGTTTGGGGACAACCTTGACCCGTCAAGAGACCCAGTACTTC.

The chain recombines TRBV29-1 with TRBJ1-4; D not resolved. The germline V and J ends were trimmed by 6 bases and 4 bases, with 9 bases remaining between them. This CDR3 is built from 12 residues. Germline V gene sequence: CDR1 SQVTM, CDR2 ANQGSEA. The CDR3 sequence is CSVLKDNEKLFF. In DNA, the CDR3 is TGCAGCGTCCTAAAAGATAATGAAAAACTGTTTTTT.

The V and J genes are TRBV2 and TRBJ2-5, with a weak D call TRBD1 (5 bases). Germline lookup yields CDR1 SNHLY and CDR2 FYNNEI. With 5 bases removed from V and 10 bases from J, the gap between germline ends came to 17 bases. The CDR3 consists of 13 residues. The CDR3 sequence: CASSPGPPWDQYF. The CDR3 DNA sequence: TGTGCCAGCAGTCCAGGGCCTCCCTGGGACCAGTACTTC.